These T cell receptor beta chains were read from a single sample in a study of cytomegalovirus exposure and HLA in healthy donors. Sequenced by immunoSEQ multiplex PCR; TCRdb stores in-frame clones only, minus some. The sample has around 150,000 clones, more than 75% seen once. Sequencing used PBMCs. The receptors come from a girl aged 2 to 10 in good health and CMV-seropositive. Each CDR3 is given with its conserved first and last residue. A D gene is named only where the DNA matches it firmly. Clone sizes are given selectively: once, few, many, or a class where the clone is expanded.

DNA,CDR3,J,size,V,D
TGCGCCAGCAGTCAATCTCCTAGCGGACGGGTCCCAGATACGCAGTATTTT,CASSQSPSGRVPDTQYF,TRBJ2-3,NA,TRBV23-1,TRBD2
TGTGCCAGCAGTGGACAGGGGGAGAGTACAGATACGCAGTATTTT,CASSGQGESTDTQYF,TRBJ2-3,NA,TRBV28,TRBD1
TGTGCCATCAGTGAGGACAGTTTGAACACTGAAGCTTTCTTT,CAISEDSLNTEAFF,TRBJ1-1,NA,TRBV10-3,NA
TGTGCCAGCAAGGACCCAGGGCTTTCCTACGAGCAGTACTTC,CASKDPGLSYEQYF,TRBJ2-7,few,TRBV6-5,NA
TGCGCCAGCAGCGATGGGACAGGGATACCCGAAAAACTGTTTTTT,CASSDGTGIPEKLFF,TRBJ1-4,NA,TRBV5-1,TRBD1
TGTGCCAGCAGCTTAGACGGGGCCTACGAGCAGTACTTC,CASSLDGAYEQYF,TRBJ2-7,NA,TRBV11-2,NA
TGCGCCAGCAGCTTGGCAACCGCCGGAGGAGAGGGCTACACCTTC,CASSLATAGGEGYTF,TRBJ1-2,NA,TRBV5-1,NA
TGTGCCTGGAGGCCAGGGGGCGCGGGGACTGAAGCTTTCTTT,CAWRPGGAGTEAFF,TRBJ1-1,NA,TRBV30,TRBD1
TGCGCCAGCAGTGGGGGGGACAGCACAGATACGCAGTATTTT,CASSGGDSTDTQYF,TRBJ2-3,NA,TRBV10-2,NA
TGTGCCAGCAGCTTAGACGCGGGCTTTGGAAACACCATATATTTT,CASSLDAGFGNTIYF,TRBJ1-3,NA,TRBV7-9,NA
TGTGCCAGCAGCTTAGACGCAGCGGGAGGGCCTGAGCAGTTCTTC,CASSLDAAGGPEQFF,TRBJ2-1,NA,TRBV7-3,TRBD2
TGTGCCAGCAGTTTTCAGGGAAGGGGCCTGAACACTGAAGCTTTCTTT,CASSFQGRGLNTEAFF,TRBJ1-1,NA,TRBV27,NA
TGTGCCAGCTCTTCACATGTGGGAAACACCATATATTTT,CASSSHVGNTIYF,TRBJ1-3,NA,TRBV2,NA
TGTGCCAGTCGAATACAGGGAACTAATGAAAAACTGTTTTTT,CASRIQGTNEKLFF,TRBJ1-4,NA,TRBV5-5,NA
TGCGCCAGCAGCCAGGGAGAATTGACCGGGGAGCTGTTTTTT,CASSQGELTGELFF,TRBJ2-2,NA,TRBV4-1,NA
TGTGCCAGCAGCGCCTTACAGGGGAGGAATGAAGCTTTCTTT,CASSALQGRNEAFF,TRBJ1-1,NA,TRBV9,TRBD1
TGTGCCAGCAGTGACTCACTAGCTGGGGCCAACGTCCTGACTTTC,CASSDSLAGANVLTF,TRBJ2-6,NA,TRBV6-4,NA
TGTGCCAGCAGCGTAGTCGGTAGCAGCTCCTACAATGAGCAGTTCTTC,CASSVVGSSSYNEQFF,TRBJ2-1,once,TRBV9,NA
TGTGCCACCAGCGAGGGGGGACAGGGGGCAAGTGGGGCCAACGTCCTGACTTTC,CATSEGGQGASGANVLTF,TRBJ2-6,NA,TRBV15,TRBD1
TGTGCCAGCAGCTCAGGACGGTTCAATCAGCCCCAGCATTTT,CASSSGRFNQPQHF,TRBJ1-5,NA,TRBV13,NA
TGCGCCAGCAGCCGTGGGGCAGACGAGCAGTACTTC,CASSRGADEQYF,TRBJ2-7,NA,TRBV5-1,NA
TGCAGCGCCATTAGGACAGGGGGAAATGGCTACACCTTC,CSAIRTGGNGYTF,TRBJ1-2,NA,TRBV29-1,TRBD1